Listed below are T cell receptor beta chains from one sample, sequenced in a study of control samples from healthy donors and cancer patients. Assay: immunoSEQ multiplex PCR; the TCRdb copy retains only in-frame clones and omits some. The sample shows some 160,000 clones, approximately 94% of them seen only once. The source material was blood. All receptors come from a middle-aged woman in good health. Each CDR3 is given with its conserved first and last residue. Each record gives: clone size, J gene, D gene, V gene, CDR3 protein, CDR3 DNA. A D gene is named only where the DNA matches it firmly. Size values are once, few and many counts, or a class for expanded clones, and some rows have none.

.	TRBJ2-5	TRBD2	TRBV7-2	CASSLAGGRNQETQYF	TGTGCCAGCAGCTTAGCTGGCGGGAGGAACCAAGAGACCCAGTACTTC
.	TRBJ1-5	.	TRBV7-9	CASSGDSNQPQHF	TGTGCCAGCAGCGGGGATAGCAATCAGCCCCAGCATTTT
.	TRBJ2-5	TRBD1	TRBV7-3	CASSSTGTGEETQYF	TGTGCCAGCAGCTCGACCGGGACAGGGGAAGAGACCCAGTACTTC
.	TRBJ1-2	.	TRBV19	CASRYGGPNYGYTF	TGTGCCAGTAGATATGGGGGGCCAAACTATGGCTACACCTTC
.	TRBJ2-7	.	TRBV3-1/TRBV3-2	CASSQDPGLFDEQYF	TGTGCCAGCAGCCAAGATCCAGGGCTGTTTGACGAGCAGTACTTC
once	TRBJ1-2	TRBD1	TRBV19	CASSGTGGAYGYTF	TGTGCCAGTAGTGGGACAGGGGGCGCCTATGGCTACACCTTC
.	TRBJ2-1	TRBD1	TRBV19	CASSTSIQGSNEQFF	TGTGCCAGTAGTACCAGCATACAGGGGTCTAATGAGCAGTTCTTC
.	TRBJ1-2	TRBD1	TRBV2	CASRDPGTGGGYTF	TGTGCCAGCAGAGACCCCGGGACAGGGGGCGGCTACACCTTC
.	TRBJ2-3	.	TRBV18	CASSPRGVSTDTQYF	TGTGCCAGCTCACCACGTGGGGTGAGCACAGATACGCAGTATTTT
.	TRBJ1-1	TRBD1	TRBV19	CASSPRFFDRGTEAFF	TGTGCCAGTAGCCCTAGATTCTTCGACAGGGGCACTGAAGCTTTCTTT
.	TRBJ1-1	.	TRBV6-5	CASRYRVWGYTEAFF	TGTGCCAGCAGATACAGGGTTTGGGGTTACACTGAAGCTTTCTTT
.	TRBJ1-4	.	TRBV6-6	CASSDLAGRVEKLFF	TGTGCCAGCAGCGACCTGGCAGGGAGGGTCGAAAAACTGTTTTTT
.	TRBJ2-3	.	TRBV15	CATSREGSTPDTQYF	TGTGCCACCAGCAGAGAGGGCTCAACCCCAGATACGCAGTATTTT
.	TRBJ2-7	.	TRBV4-3	CASSQDRSGYEQYF	TGCGCCAGCAGCCAAGATCGTTCGGGATACGAGCAGTACTTC
once	TRBJ1-4	.	TRBV5-3	CARSPMFPRINEKLFF	TGTGCCAGAAGCCCTATGTTCCCCCGAATTAATGAAAAACTGTTTTTT
few	TRBJ1-1	.	TRBV19	CASQWGGNTEAFF	TGTGCCAGCCAGTGGGGGGGGAACACTGAAGCTTTCTTT